This TCR beta chain was recorded in a study of T cell responses to AZD1222 COVID-19 vaccine. Study-wide findings and caveats: Donors were largely white British and mainly female; clonal diversity was possibly underestimated. No repertoire was sampled before or during the peak T cell response, only after it. Distributed over spike, vaccine-associated CD4 TCRs predominated at 160-218 and 743-854.

Concerning this clone: Its matching antigen is unknown.

Some clones are missing from TCRdb's copy, which holds only in-frame ones; the method was immunoSEQ multiplex PCR. The sample comprises over 50,000 clones, approximately 84% of which are singletons, and 27% rests with the top ten. With 4 bases removed from V and 1 base from J, the gap between germline ends came to 4 bases. Germline V CDR1 and CDR2: SEHNR, FQNEAQ (reference sequence). This CDR3 comprises 13 residues. The TCR was taken from an adult in good health. Sequenced here: peripheral blood, sampled on day 0 of AZD1222 vaccination. V and J are TRBV7-9 and TRBJ2-2; D unclear. The CDR3 coding sequence is TGTGCCAGCAGCTCTAGGAACACCGGGGAGCTGTTTTTT. It yields the protein CASSSRNTGELFF.